This T cell receptor (beta chain) originates from a study of T cells after yellow fever vaccination (dated by TCRdb to between 2018 and 2020). With regard to the full study: Libraries from fractions with low cell numbers were prepared with the SMART-Seq v4 Ultra Low Input RNA kit. The cohort comprised two healthy male donors, one aged 18 to 29 and one aged 30 to 40 years. To track T-cell clones before and after primary and booster YFV17D yellow fever vaccination, bulk TCR alpha and beta repertoires were sequenced longitudinally. Blood samples were taken at several timepoints before and after primary and secondary immunization, and bulk PBMC replicates and cell subsets were isolated.

Sequencing took place on an Illumina NovaSeq 6000. Synthesis of TCR cDNA relied on 5'RACE template switching, a step that introduced a universal primer site along with unique molecular identifiers. cDNA synthesis was primed from both the TCR alpha and TCR beta constant segments. Library amplification involved two PCR steps, and the second step added sample barcodes and sequencing adapters. Sequencing of libraries was done on Illumina HiSeq 2500 (2x100 bp) or NovaSeq (2x150 bp). Per the authors' processing: MIGEC was used to demultiplex reads and collapse the reads into UMI consensus sequences, and MiXCR was used for V(D)J alignment. Clonotypes responding to the vaccine were identified with edgeR on replicate PBMC samples, with the criteria of FDR below 0.01 and a log2 fold change above 5 up to day 15. CD4 or CD8 identity was assigned to each bulk clonotype according to whether the clonotype was present at higher abundance in the sequenced CD4 repertoire or the sequenced CD8 repertoire. TCRdb reran the public reads through fastp at Q25 and MiXCR, keeping productive beta chains. Rows with a matching CDR3 protein are joined into one entry that keeps the most common DNA and genes. TCRdb, not the original authors, processed these V and J calls. The sample table records fewer than 500,000 distinct CDR3 sequences; around 20% of these occur just once. 15% to 20% of the sample goes to the ten largest clones.

V loses 8 bases at its end and J loses 5 bases; junction bases beyond the gene matches: 15. The CDR3 spans 16 residues, from the cysteine through the phenylalanine. Only the CDR3 region is kept as DNA, spanning 48 bases read in frame from base 1. The germline V gene encodes CDR1 WNHNN and CDR2 SYGVQD (reference sequence). This clonotype is a singleton in its sample. Its antigen is not yet known. Per-base quality was not reported, and no clone a single base away is much larger than it. One read alone lends weak support. Overall study outcomes, separate from this receptor: A small share of clonotypes occurred in both CD4 and CD8 compartments, likely arising from convergent recombination. Compared with the primary T-cell response, the secondary T-cell response was weaker but faster, peaking on day 5 rather than day 15. Because the study included only two donors, the extent to which the findings can be generalized is limited. Most clones expanded after primary vaccination were re-detected after the booster (almost 98% of CD4 and 80% to 90% of CD8), suggesting broad memory maintenance. Computational filtering was needed because FACS-sorted repertoires could contain abundant contaminating clonotypes from the bulk population.

Reading the label with the study, this specimen's treatment or condition is: live attenuated yellow fever vaccine strain. At every blood-draw timepoint, two biological replicates of bulk PBMCs were collected. A standard Ficoll-Paque protocol was used to isolate PBMCs from peripheral blood. RNA was extracted with TriZol from bulk PBMCs, CD4 and CD8 fractions, and dextramer-positive and dextramer-negative fractions. This TCR was sampled from a man aged 18 to 30 who received the YFV17D yellow fever vaccine. The rearranged chain carries TRBV10-1 and TRBJ1-2; 9 central nucleotides agree with TRBD1. This specimen consisted of PBMCs, obtained before the yellow fever booster vaccination. Read as DNA, the sequence is TGCGCCAGCTCCGGGACAGGGAGGAATCTGGCATATGGCTACACCTTC. Its protein product is CASSGTGRNLAYGYTF.